This T cell receptor beta chain was found in a study of radiotherapy plus CTLA-4 blockade in lung cancer. On the study more broadly: With 31% of patients having disease control, objective responses were seen in approximately 18%. Study-wide results and limits: According to reports, early shifts in blood T cell clones, alongside interferon-beta, forecast response most accurately. Expansion of tumor-derived TCR clones was observed in blood after radiotherapy plus ipilimumab.

V gave up 2 bases and J gave up 4 bases, with 14 bases separating them. The V gene's germline CDR1 is SGHVS and CDR2 FQNEAQ. This CDR3 is 15 amino acids long. Assay: immunoSEQ multiplex PCR; the TCRdb copy retains only in-frame clones and omits some. This sample yields 45,000 to 55,000 clones, of which around 69% are seen a single time; around 10% belongs to the top ten. This clone showed up just once. Its target is unknown. Sequencing used peripheral blood, obtained from a patient treated with radiotherapy plus ipilimumab. This TCR came from a human donor with non-small cell lung cancer who had stable disease on radiotherapy plus ipilimumab. The chain links TRBV7-8 to TRBJ1-2; D unclear. Here the CDR3 reads CASSLPGPTGYGYTF. In DNA form, the CDR3 reads TGTGCCAGCAGCTTACCGGGTCCGACCGGCTATGGCTACACCTTC.